Listed below are T cell receptor beta chains from one sample, sequenced in a study of T cells in Graves' hyperthyroidism and ophthalmopathy. Each CDR3 protein gets one entry after TCRdb re-called the multiplex PCR reads with MiXCR. The sample shows hundreds of thousands of distinct CDR3 sequences, approximately 18% of them seen only once. Sequenced: blood. These receptors were taken from a woman aged 45-65 years with Graves' hyperthyroidism that later progressed to Graves' ophthalmopathy. CDR3s include the opening cysteine and the closing phenylalanine or tryptophan. The D gene is left open where the match is weak. Clone size, where shown, is once, few, many, or a class for clones that have expanded.

j_call v_call d_call clone_size cdr3_nt cdr3_aa
TRBJ2-7 TRBV6-1 TRBD1 - TGTGCCAGCAGTCGAGGGACAGGGGAAGGCTACGAGCAGTACTTC CASSRGTGEGYEQYF
TRBJ2-5 TRBV7-6 - few TGTGCCAGCAGCTTAGTTTCGTCTAGGGAGACCCAGTACTTC CASSLVSSRETQYF
TRBJ2-7 TRBV30 - many TGTGCCTGGAGTCCCAGGCCAGCCTACGAGCAGTACTTC CAWSPRPAYEQYF
TRBJ1-2 TRBV30 - - TGTGCCTGGAGTCGGCCGGGCAGGGAGGGCTATGGCTACACCTTC CAWSRPGREGYGYTF
TRBJ2-6 TRBV12-3/TRBV12-4 - many TGTGCCAGCAGTCCACTGGTTTCCAACGTCCTGACTTTC CASSPLVSNVLTF
TRBJ1-1 TRBV15 - many TGTGCCACCGGGGACGAGAGAAACACTGAAGCTTTCTTT CATGDERNTEAFF
TRBJ2-5 TRBV2 TRBD2 many TGTGCCAGCAGTCCCAGAAGCGGGGGGGCGAAGACCCAGTACTTC CASSPRSGGAKTQYF
TRBJ2-5 TRBV6-1 TRBD1 - TGTGCCAGCAGCTCGCCCGGGACAGGGGAAGAGACCCAGTACTTC CASSSPGTGEETQYF
TRBJ2-7 TRBV3-1 TRBD1 many TGTGCCAGCAGCCAAGATAGGACAGGGTCCTCCTACGAGCAGTACTTC CASSQDRTGSSYEQYF
TRBJ2-5 TRBV29-1 - many TGCAGCGTTGTGACGGGAGCGGAGACCCAGTACTTC CSVVTGAETQYF
TRBJ2-5 TRBV20-1 - many TGCAGTGCTAGTCTTGGCATCAACCAAGAGACCCAGTACTTC CSASLGINQETQYF
TRBJ1-1 TRBV3-1 TRBD1 - TGTGCCAGCAGCCGGGACAGGGCGCCATGGGGGACTGAAGCTTTCTTT CASSRDRAPWGTEAFF
TRBJ1-5 TRBV6-5 - once TGTGCCAGCAGTTTCCAGAACAAGCAGCCCCAGCATTTT CASSFQNKQPQHF
TRBJ1-3 TRBV20-1 - - TGCAGTACCTCCCCCTCCTGGAGGAGAGGAAACACCATATATTTT CSTSPSWRRGNTIYF
TRBJ1-1 TRBV19 - many TGTGCCAGTAGTATCCCGGATTACTTTGAAGCTTTCTTT CASSIPDYFEAFF
TRBJ1-5 TRBV27 TRBD1 - TGTGCCAGCAGTCAGGACAGGGACACTAGCAATCAGCCCCAGCATTTT CASSQDRDTSNQPQHF
TRBJ2-5 TRBV3-1 TRBD1 many TGTGCCAGCAGCCAACTCACAGGGGGCGCGGGAGAGACCCAGTACTTC CASSQLTGGAGETQYF
TRBJ1-1 TRBV6-1 - many TGTGCCAGCAATCGGGGGCGTGAAGCTTTCTTT CASNRGREAFF